These T cell receptor beta chains were read from a single sample in a study of blood T cells in healthy people across ages. TCRdb reprocessed the 5' RACE reads with MiXCR, giving one entry per CDR3 protein. The table lists approximately 690,000 distinct CDR3 sequences, around two fifths of them singletons. Sequenced: blood. These receptors were taken from an elderly man in good health. CDR3s include the opening cysteine and the closing phenylalanine or tryptophan. Fields, in order: V gene, J gene, clone size, D gene, CDR3 protein, CDR3 DNA. D genes are given only for firm matches. Only part of the rows carry a size: once, few, many, or a class if the clone is expanded.

>TRBV28|TRBJ2-7|.|.
CASSLMGTGEGYEQYF
TGTGCCAGCAGTTTGATGGGGACTGGCGAGGGCTACGAGCAGTACTTC
>TRBV7-6|TRBJ1-6|.|.
CASSASSSNSPLHF
TGTGCCAGCAGCGCCAGTAGTTCAAATTCACCCCTCCACTTT
>TRBV2|TRBJ2-3|few|.
CASSEARSLSTDTQYF
TGTGCCAGCAGTGAAGCGCGAAGCCTTAGCACAGATACGCAGTATTTT
>TRBV10-3|TRBJ2-7|.|TRBD1
CAISPGTGSREQYF
TGTGCCATCAGTCCTGGGACAGGGTCGAGGGAGCAGTACTTC
>TRBV12-5|TRBJ2-5|few|.
CASGLGAAEQYF
TGTGCTAGTGGTTTAGGAGCGGCTGAGCAGTACTTC
>TRBV6-2/TRBV6-3|TRBJ2-5|few|TRBD2
CASSYSKVAGDPYQETQYF
TGTGCCAGCAGTTACTCGAAGGTAGCGGGGGACCCGTACCAAGAGACCCAGTACTTC
>TRBV6-5|TRBJ2-5|.|TRBD1
CASSLPGQGYETQYF
TGTGCCAGCAGTCTACCGGGACAGGGTTACGAGACCCAGTACTTC
>TRBV20-1|TRBJ2-2|.|TRBD2
CSARRASGATGELFF
TGCAGTGCTAGAAGGGCTAGCGGGGCGACCGGGGAGCTGTTTTTT
>TRBV7-2|TRBJ2-7|.|TRBD1
CASSADRGHNEQYF
TGTGCCAGCAGCGCCGACAGGGGACACAATGAGCAGTACTTC
>TRBV15|TRBJ2-7|.|.
CATSRDRQCGQYF
TGTGCCACCAGCAGAGATAGGCAGTGCGGGCAGTACTTC